The 4 T cell receptor beta chains below were found in one sample sequenced in a study of regulatory T cells in long-lasting Graves disease. Arm-PCR of CDR3 regions and iRepertoire HTBI primers were the basis on which TCR beta libraries were built. MiXCR, applied by TCRdb to the multiplex PCR reads, yields one record per CDR3 protein. This table has about 660,000 distinct CDR3 sequences, about 30% appearing once. Documented time point: persistent/refractory GD, antithyroid drugs over 5 years with positive TRAb. The TCR library was prepared using RNA isolated from PBMCs. Sample: peripheral blood mononuclear cells (PBMCs), taken when the disease was refractory, from a patient treated with antithyroid drugs. These receptors all stem from a female donor with Graves disease.

The chain uses TRBV27 and TRBJ2-3; D might be TRBD1 (5 bases). Per the germline V gene, CDR1 is MNHEY and CDR2 is SMNVEV (reference sequence). With 5 bases removed from V and 2 bases from J, the gap between germline ends came to 14 bases. The CDR3 extends over 15 amino acids. CDR3: CASSQGPFPTDTQYF. The CDR3 nucleotides read TGTGCCAGCAGTCAGGGCCCCTTCCCCACAGATACGCAGTATTTT.

This clonotype was counted a few times. This rearrangement joins TRBV28 to TRBJ1-5; D might be TRBD1 (6 bases). The germline V gene encodes CDR1 MDHEN and CDR2 SYDVKM. The CDR3 is 16 residues long. Deletions cut 1 base from V and 2 bases from J, with 12 bases between. CDR3 protein: CASSLYSGVGNQPQHF. As DNA, the CDR3 is TGTGCCAGCAGTTTATATTCAGGGGTCGGCAATCAGCCCCAGCATTTT.

The table lists this clonotype with a few counts. The V call is TRBV24-1, the J call TRBJ1-2, with D possibly TRBD1 on 6 matching bases. V was cut by 3 bases and J by 2 bases, with 6 bases left in between. The CDR3 loop spans 13 amino acids. Germline values: CDR1 KGHDR, CDR2 SFDVKD. CDR3 nucleotide sequence: TGTGCCACCAGTGATGACAGGAACTATGGCTACACCTTC. As protein: CATSDDRNYGYTF.

The chain recombines TRBV19 with TRBJ2-7; a weak D match, TRBD2 (6 bases). The length of the CDR3 is 15 residues. The germline V gene has CDR1 LNHDA and CDR2 SQIVND (reference sequence). Trimming pared 3 bases from V and 2 bases from J, leaving 14 bases between. The CDR3 sequence: CASSMVSGYTYEQYF. CDR3 coding DNA: TGTGCCAGTAGTATGGTTAGCGGATACACCTACGAGCAGTACTTC.